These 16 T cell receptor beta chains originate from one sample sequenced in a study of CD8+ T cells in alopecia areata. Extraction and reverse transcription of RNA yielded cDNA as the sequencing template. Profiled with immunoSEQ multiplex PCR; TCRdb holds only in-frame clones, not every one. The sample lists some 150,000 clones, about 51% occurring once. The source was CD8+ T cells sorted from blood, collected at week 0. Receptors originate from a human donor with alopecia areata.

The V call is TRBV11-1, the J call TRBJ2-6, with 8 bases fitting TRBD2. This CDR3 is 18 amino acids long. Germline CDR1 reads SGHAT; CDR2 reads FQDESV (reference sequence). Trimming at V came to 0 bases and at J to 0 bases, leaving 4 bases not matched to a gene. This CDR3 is CASSLASGGFSGANVLTF. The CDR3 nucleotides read TGTGCCAGCAGCTTAGCCAGCGGGGGTTTCTCTGGGGCCAACGTCCTGACTTTC.

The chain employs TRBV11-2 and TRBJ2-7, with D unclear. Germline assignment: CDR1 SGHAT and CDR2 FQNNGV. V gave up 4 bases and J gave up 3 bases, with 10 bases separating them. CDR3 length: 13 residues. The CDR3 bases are TGTGCCAGCAGCTCCGGACGGATCTACGAGCAGTACTTC. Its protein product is CASSSGRIYEQYF.

The CDR3: CASSEVVRAFGSYNEQFF. The CDR3 nucleotides are TGTGCCAGCAGTGAGGTGGTACGGGCTTTTGGGTCCTACAATGAGCAGTTCTTC. The rearrangement uses TRBV25-1 and TRBJ2-1, with no clear D. Trimming shortened V by 3 bases and J by 1 base, and 19 bases separated the two germline ends. CDR1 is MGHDK and CDR2 is SYGVNS in the germline V gene. This CDR3 comprises 18 residues.

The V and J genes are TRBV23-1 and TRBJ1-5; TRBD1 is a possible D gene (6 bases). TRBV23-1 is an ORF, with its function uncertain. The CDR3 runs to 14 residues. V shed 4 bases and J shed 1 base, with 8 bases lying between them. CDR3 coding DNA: TGCGCCAGCAGTCTAAGGGGGAGCAATCAGCCCCAGCATTTT. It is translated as CASSLRGSNQPQHF.

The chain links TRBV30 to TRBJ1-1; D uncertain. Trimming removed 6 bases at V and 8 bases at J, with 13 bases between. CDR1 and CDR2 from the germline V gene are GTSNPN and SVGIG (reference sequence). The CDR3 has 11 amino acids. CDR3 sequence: CACYYADEAFF. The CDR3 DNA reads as TGTGCCTGCTATTACGCGGACGAAGCTTTCTTT.

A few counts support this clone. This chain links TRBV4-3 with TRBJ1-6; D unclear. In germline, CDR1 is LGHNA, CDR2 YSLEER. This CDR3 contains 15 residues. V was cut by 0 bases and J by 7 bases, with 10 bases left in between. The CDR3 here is CASSQEPDLNSPLHF. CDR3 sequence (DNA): TGCGCCAGCAGCCAAGAACCGGACCTCAATTCACCCCTCCACTTT.

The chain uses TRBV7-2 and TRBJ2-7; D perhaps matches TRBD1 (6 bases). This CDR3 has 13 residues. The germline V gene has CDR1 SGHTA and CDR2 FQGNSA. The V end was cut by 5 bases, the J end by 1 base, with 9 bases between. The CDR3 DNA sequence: TGTGCCAGCAGCGGGACAAATTCCTACGAGCAGTACTTC. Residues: CASSGTNSYEQYF.

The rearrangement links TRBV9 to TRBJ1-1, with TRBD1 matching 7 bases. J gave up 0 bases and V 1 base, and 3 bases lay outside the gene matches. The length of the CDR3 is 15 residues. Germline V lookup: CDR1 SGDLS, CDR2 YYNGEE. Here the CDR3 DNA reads TGTGCCAGCAGCGTAATTGGGACAGTGAACACTGAAGCTTTCTTT. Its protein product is CASSVIGTVNTEAFF.

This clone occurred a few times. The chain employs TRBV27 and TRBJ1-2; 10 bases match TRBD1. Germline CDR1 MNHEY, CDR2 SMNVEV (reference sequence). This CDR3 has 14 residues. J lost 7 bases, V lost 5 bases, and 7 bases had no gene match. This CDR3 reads CASSPVGQGSGYTF. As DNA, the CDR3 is TGTGCCAGCAGTCCTGTGGGACAGGGGTCTGGCTACACCTTC.

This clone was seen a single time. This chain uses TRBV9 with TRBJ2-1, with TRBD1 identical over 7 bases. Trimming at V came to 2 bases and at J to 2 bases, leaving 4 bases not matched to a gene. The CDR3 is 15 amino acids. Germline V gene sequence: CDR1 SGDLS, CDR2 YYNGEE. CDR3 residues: CASSVTGEPYNEQFF. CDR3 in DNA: TGTGCCAGCAGCGTTACAGGGGAACCCTACAATGAGCAGTTCTTC.

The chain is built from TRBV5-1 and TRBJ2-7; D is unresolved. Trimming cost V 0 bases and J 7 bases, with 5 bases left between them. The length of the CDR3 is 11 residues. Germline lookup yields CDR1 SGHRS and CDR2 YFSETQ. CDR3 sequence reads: CASSLAGEQYF. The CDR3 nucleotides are TGCGCCAGCAGCTTGGCTGGGGAGCAGTACTTC.

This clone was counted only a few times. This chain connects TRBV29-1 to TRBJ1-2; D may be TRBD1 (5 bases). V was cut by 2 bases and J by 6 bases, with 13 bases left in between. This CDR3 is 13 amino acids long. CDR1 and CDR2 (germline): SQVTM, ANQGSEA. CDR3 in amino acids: CSVERGEFDGYTF. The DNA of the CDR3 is TGCAGCGTTGAACGGGGGGAGTTCGATGGCTACACCTTC.

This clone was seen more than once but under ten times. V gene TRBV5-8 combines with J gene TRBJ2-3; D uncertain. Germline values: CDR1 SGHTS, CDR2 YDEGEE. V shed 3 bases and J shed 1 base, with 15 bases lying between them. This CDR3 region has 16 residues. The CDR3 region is CASSSRAHQGTDTQYF. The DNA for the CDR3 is TGTGCCAGCAGCTCCCGGGCCCACCAGGGCACAGATACGCAGTATTTT.

The chain's CDR3 is CASSSSRRSTDTQYF. The CDR3 DNA is TGTGCCAGCAGCTCTTCTAGGAGGAGCACAGATACGCAGTATTTT. This chain connects TRBV7-9 to TRBJ2-3; D may be TRBD2 (5 bases). This CDR3 spans 15 amino acids. CDR1 is SEHNR and CDR2 is FQNEAQ in the germline V gene (reference sequence). The V end lost 4 bases, the J end lost 0 bases, and 11 bases lay between the germline ends. The whole variable domain, remainder taken from reference TRBV7-9 and TRBJ2-3, is DTGVSQNPRHKITKRGQNVTFRCDPISEHNRLYWYRQTLGQGPEFLTYFQNEAQLEKSRLLSDRFSAERPKGSFSTLEIQRTEQGDSAMYLCASSSSRRSTDTQYFGPGTRLTVL.

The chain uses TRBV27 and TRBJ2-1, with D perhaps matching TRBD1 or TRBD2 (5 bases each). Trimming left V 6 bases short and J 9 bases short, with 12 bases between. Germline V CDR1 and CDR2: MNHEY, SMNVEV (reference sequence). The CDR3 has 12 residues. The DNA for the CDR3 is TGTGCCAGCAGCCCGGGACCAGGTGAGCAGTTCTTC. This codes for CASSPGPGEQFF.

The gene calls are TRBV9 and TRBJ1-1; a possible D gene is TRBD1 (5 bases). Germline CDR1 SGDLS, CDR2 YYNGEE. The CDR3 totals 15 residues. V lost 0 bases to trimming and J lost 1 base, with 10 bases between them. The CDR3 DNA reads TGTGCCAGCAGCGTAGATGACAGAAGGAACACTGAAGCTTTCTTT. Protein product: CASSVDDRRNTEAFF.